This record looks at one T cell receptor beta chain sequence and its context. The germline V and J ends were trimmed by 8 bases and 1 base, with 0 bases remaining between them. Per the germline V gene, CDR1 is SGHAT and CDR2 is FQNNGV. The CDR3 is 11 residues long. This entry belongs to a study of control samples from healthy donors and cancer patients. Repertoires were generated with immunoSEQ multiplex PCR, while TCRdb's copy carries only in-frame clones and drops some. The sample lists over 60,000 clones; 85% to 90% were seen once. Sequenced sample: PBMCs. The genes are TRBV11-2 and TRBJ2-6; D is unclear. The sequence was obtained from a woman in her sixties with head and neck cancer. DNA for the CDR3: TGTGCCAGCTCTGGGGCCAACGTCCTGACTTTC. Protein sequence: CASSGANVLTF.